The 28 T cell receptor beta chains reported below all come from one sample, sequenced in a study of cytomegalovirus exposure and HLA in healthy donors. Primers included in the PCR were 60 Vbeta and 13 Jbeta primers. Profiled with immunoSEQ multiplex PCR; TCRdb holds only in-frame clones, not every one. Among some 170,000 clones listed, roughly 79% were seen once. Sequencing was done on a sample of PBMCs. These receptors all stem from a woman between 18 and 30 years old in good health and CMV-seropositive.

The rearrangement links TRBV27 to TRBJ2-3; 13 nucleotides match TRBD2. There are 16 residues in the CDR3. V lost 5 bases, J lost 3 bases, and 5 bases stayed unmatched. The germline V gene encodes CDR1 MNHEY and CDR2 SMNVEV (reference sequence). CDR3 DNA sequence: TGTGCCAGCAGTCTGCGACTAGCGGGGGGAACAGATACGCAGTATTTT. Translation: CASSLRLAGGTDTQYF.

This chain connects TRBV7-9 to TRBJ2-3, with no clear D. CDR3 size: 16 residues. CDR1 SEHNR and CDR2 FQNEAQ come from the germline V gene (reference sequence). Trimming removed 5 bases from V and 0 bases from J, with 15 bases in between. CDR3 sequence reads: CASSLGVEPSTDTQYF. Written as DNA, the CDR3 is TGTGCCAGCAGCCTCGGAGTGGAACCTAGCACAGATACGCAGTATTTT. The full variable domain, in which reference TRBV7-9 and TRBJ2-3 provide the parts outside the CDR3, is DTGVSQNPRHKITKRGQNVTFRCDPISEHNRLYWYRQTLGQGPEFLTYFQNEAQLEKSRLLSDRFSAERPKGSFSTLEIQRTEQGDSAMYLCASSLGVEPSTDTQYFGPGTRLTVL.

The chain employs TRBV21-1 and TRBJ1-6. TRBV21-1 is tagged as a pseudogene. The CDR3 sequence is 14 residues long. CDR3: CASSKPIDNSPLHF. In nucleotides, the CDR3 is TGTGCCAGCAGCAAACCTATCGATAATTCACCCCTCCACTTT.

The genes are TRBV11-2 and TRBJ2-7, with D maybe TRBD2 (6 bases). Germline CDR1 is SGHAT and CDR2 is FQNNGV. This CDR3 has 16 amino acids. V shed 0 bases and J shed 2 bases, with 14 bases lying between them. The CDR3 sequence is CASSLDLGLLTYEQYF. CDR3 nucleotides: TGTGCCAGCAGCTTAGACCTGGGACTTCTAACCTACGAGCAGTACTTC.

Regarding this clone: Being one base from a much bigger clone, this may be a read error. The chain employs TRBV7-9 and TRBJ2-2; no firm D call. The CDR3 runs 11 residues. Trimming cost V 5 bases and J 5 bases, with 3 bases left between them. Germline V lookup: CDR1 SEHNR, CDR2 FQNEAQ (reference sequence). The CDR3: CASSPTGELFF. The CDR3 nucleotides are TGTGCCAGCAGCCCGACCGGGGAGCTGTTTTTT.

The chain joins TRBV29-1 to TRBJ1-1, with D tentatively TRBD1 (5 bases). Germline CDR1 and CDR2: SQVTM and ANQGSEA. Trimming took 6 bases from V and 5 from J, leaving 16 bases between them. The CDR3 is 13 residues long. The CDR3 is CSVFRGGGTEAFF. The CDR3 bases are TGCAGCGTCTTCCGCGGCGGGGGTACTGAAGCTTTCTTT.

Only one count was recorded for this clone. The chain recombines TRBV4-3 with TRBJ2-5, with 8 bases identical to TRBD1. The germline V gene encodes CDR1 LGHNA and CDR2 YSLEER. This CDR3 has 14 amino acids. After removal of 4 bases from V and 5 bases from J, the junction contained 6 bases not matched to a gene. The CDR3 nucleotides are TGCGCCAGCAGCCGACTCACAGGGGGGGAGACCCAGTACTTC. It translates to CASSRLTGGETQYF.

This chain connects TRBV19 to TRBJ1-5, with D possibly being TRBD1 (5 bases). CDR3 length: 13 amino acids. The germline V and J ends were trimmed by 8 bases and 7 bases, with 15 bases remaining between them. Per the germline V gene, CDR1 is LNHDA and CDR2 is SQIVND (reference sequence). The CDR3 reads CASDAGSGQPQHF. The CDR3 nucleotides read TGTGCCAGTGATGCAGGGTCAGGGCAGCCCCAGCATTTT.

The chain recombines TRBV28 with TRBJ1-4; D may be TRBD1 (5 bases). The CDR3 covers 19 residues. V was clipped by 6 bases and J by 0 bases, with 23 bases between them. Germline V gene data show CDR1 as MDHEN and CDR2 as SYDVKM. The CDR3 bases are TGTGCCAGCAGCTATCCCTCAAGGGGCGTCGAGGCAACTAATGAAAAACTGTTTTTT. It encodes CASSYPSRGVEATNEKLFF.

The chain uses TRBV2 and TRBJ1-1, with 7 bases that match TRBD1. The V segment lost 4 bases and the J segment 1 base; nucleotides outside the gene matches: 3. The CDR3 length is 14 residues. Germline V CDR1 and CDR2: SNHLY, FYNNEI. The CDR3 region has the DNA TGTGCCAGCAGTGTACAGGGGCCGAACACTGAAGCTTTCTTT. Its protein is CASSVQGPNTEAFF.

The CDR3 bases are TGTGCCAGCAGTCGGGACAGAGCTAGCAATCAGCCCCAGCATTTT. This gives the protein CASSRDRASNQPQHF. This rearrangement joins TRBV28 to TRBJ1-5, with TRBD1 matching over 7 bases. This CDR3 spans 15 amino acids. CDR1 MDHEN and CDR2 SYDVKM come from the germline V gene. Trimming cost V 5 bases and J 0 bases; bases outside gene matches: 4.

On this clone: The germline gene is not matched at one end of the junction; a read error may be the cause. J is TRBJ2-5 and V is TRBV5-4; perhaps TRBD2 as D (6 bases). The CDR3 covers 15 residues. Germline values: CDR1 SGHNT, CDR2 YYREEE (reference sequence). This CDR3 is CASRLDPGLPYTGYF. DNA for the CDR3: TGTGCCAGCAGGTTGGACCCGGGACTCCCGTATACCGGGTACTTC. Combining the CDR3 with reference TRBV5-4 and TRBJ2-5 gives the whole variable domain ETGVTQSPTHLIKTRGQQVTLRCSSQSGHNTVSWYQQALGQGPQFIFQYYREEENGRGNFPPRFSGLQFPNYSSELNVNALELDDSALYLCASRLDPGLPYTGYFGPGTRLLVL.

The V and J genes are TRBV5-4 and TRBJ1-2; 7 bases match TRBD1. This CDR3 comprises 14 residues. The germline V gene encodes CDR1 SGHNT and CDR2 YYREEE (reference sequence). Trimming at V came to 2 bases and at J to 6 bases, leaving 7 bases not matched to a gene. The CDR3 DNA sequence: TGTGCCAGCAGCTTAGACAGGGCCGAGGATGGCTACACCTTC. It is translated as CASSLDRAEDGYTF.

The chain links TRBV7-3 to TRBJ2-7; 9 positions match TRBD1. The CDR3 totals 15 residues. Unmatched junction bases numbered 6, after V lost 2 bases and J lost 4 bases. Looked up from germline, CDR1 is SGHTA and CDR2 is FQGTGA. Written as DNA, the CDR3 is TGTGCCAGCAGCTTAGACAGGGGGATGGTTTACGAGCAGTACTTC. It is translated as CASSLDRGMVYEQYF.

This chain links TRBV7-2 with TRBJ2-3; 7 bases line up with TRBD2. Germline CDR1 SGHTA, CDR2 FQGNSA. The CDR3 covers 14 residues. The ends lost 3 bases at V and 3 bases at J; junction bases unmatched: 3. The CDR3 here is CASSFSGETDTQYF. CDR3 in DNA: TGTGCCAGCAGCTTCAGCGGGGAAACAGATACGCAGTATTTT. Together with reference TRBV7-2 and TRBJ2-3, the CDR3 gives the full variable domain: GAGVSQSPSNKVTEKGKDVELRCDPISGHTALYWYRQSLGQGLEFLIYFQGNSAPDKSGLPSDRFSAERTGGSVSTLTIQRTQQEDSAVYLCASSFSGETDTQYFGPGTRLTVL.

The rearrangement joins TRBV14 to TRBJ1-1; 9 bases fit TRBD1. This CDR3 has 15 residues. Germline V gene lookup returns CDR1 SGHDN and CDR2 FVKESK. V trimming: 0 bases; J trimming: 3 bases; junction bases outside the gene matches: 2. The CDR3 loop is CASSQDDRGYTEAFF. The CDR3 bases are TGTGCCAGCAGCCAAGACGACAGGGGGTACACTGAAGCTTTCTTT.

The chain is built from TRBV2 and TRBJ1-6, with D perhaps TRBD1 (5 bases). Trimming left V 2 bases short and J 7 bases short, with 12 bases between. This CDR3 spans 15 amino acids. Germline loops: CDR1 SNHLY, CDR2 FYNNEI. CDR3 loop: CASSEQGSENSPLHF. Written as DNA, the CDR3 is TGTGCCAGCAGTGAACAGGGATCAGAAAATTCACCCCTCCACTTT.

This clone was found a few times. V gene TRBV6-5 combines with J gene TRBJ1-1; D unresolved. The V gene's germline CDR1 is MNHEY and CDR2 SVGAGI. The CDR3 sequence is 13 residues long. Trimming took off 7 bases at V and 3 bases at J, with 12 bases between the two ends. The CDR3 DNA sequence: TGTGCCAGCACCTCCAGGAGGGACACTGAAGCTTTCTTT. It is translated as CASTSRRDTEAFF.

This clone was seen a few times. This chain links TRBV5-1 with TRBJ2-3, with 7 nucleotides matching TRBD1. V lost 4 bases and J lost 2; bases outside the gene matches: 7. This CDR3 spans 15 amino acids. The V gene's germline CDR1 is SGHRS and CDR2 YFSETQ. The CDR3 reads CASSPQGQDTDTQYF. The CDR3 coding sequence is TGCGCCAGCAGCCCACAGGGGCAAGACACAGATACGCAGTATTTT.

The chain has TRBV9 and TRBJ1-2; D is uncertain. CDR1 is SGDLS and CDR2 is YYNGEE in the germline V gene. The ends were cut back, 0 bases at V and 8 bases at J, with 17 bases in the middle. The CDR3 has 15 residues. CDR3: CASSVAETGSRGYTF. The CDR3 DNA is TGTGCCAGCAGCGTAGCTGAGACGGGATCGCGGGGCTACACCTTC.

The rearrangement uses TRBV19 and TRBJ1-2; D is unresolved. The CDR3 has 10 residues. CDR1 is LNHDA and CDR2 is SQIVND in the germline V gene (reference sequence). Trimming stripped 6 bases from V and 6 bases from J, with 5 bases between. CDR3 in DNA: TGTGCCAGTAGGGAGGATGGCTACACCTTC. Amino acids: CASREDGYTF.

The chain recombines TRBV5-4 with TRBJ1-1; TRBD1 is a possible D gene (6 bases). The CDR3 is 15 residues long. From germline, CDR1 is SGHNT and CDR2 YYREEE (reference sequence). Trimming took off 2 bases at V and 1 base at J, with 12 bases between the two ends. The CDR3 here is CASSFRPTGNTEAFF. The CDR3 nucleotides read TGTGCCAGCAGCTTCCGGCCGACAGGGAACACTGAAGCTTTCTTT.

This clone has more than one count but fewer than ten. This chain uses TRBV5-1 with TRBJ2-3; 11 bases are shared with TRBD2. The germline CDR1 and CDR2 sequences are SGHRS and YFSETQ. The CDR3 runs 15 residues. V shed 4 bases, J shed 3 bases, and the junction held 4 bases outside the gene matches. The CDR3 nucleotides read TGCGCCAGCAGCCCTCGGACTAGCGGGACAGATACGCAGTATTTT. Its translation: CASSPRTSGTDTQYF.

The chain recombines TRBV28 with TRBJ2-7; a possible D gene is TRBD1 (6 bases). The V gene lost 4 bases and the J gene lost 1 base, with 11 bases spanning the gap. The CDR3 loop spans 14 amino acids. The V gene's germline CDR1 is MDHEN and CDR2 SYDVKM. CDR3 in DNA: TGTGCCAGCAGTTCACGGACAGTTTCCTACGAGCAGTACTTC. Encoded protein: CASSSRTVSYEQYF.

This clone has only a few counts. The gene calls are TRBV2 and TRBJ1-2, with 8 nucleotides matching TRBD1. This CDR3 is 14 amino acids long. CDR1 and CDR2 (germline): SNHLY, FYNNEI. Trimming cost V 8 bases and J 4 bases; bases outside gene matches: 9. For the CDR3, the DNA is TGTGCCAGCCAACCCGCTGGACAGGGCTATGGCTACACCTTC. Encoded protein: CASQPAGQGYGYTF.

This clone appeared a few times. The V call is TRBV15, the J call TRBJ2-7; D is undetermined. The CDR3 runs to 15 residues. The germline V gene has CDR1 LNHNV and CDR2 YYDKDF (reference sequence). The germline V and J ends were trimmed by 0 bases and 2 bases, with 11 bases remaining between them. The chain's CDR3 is CATSRDRARTYEQYF. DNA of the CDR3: TGTGCCACCAGCAGAGATCGAGCTAGGACCTACGAGCAGTACTTC.

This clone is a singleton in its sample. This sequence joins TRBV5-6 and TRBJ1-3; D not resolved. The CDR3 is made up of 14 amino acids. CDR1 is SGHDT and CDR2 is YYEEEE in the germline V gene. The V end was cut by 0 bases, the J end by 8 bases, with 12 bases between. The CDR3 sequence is CASSLARTGDTIYF. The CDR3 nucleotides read TGTGCCAGCAGCTTGGCCCGGACGGGAGACACCATATATTTT.

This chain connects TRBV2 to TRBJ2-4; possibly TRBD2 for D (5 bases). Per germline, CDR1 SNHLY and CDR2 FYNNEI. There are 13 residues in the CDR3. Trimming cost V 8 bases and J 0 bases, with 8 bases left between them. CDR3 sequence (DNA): TGTGCCAGCCGGACTCTAGCCAAAAACATTCAGTACTTC. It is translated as CASRTLAKNIQYF.